This is a list of T cell receptor beta chains from one sample in a study of human T cells and chemical hapten exposure. TCRdb independently ran MiXCR on the RACE reads; one entry per CDR3 protein. This repertoire shows 340,000 or so distinct CDR3 sequences, roughly 6.9% found once; its top ten account for less than 10%. The sample here was whole blood, taken in connection with sensitization to the hapten diphenylcyclopropenone (DPC). All receptors derive from a woman in her late teens or twenties with alopecia areata. Some clones in this sample may be carry-over from other donors' samples. CDR3s include the opening cysteine and the closing phenylalanine or tryptophan. A D gene is named only where the DNA matches it firmly. Not every row has a clone size; where given, it reads once, few, many or a size class.

d_gene,abundance,j_gene,v_gene,CDR3aa,CDR3nt
.,.,TRBJ1-1,TRBV5-4,CASSLFVNTEAFF,TGTGCCAGCAGCTTGTTCGTGAACACTGAAGCTTTCTTT
.,few,TRBJ2-7,TRBV12-3/TRBV12-4,CASSLSLSEQYF,TGTGCCAGCAGTTTATCCCTCTCCGAGCAGTACTTC
TRBD1,.,TRBJ2-3,TRBV7-6,CASSNWDRGEADTQYF,TGTGCCAGCAGCAACTGGGACAGGGGGGAGGCAGATACGCAGTATTTT
.,.,TRBJ2-7,TRBV2,CASSGEWREQYF,TGTGCCAGCAGTGGAGAATGGAGGGAGCAGTACTTC
.,.,TRBJ2-1,TRBV14,CASSQVAGALSEQFF,TGTGCCAGCAGCCAAGTCGCGGGGGCGCTGAGCGAGCAGTTCTTC
.,.,TRBJ1-1,TRBV29-1,CSGGRENTEAFF,TGCAGCGGGGGGAGGGAGAACACTGAAGCTTTCTTT
.,many,TRBJ1-5,TRBV7-2,CASSLAPVGGNQPQHF,TGTGCCAGCAGCTTAGCCCCCGTCGGAGGCAATCAGCCCCAGCATTTT
TRBD2,.,TRBJ2-1,TRBV23-1,CASSQSAPPTFCGGLATYNEQFF,TGCGCCAGCAGTCAATCTGCCCCCCCCACCTTTTGCGGGGGGCTGGCTACCTACAATGAGCAGTTCTTC
.,many,TRBJ1-4,TRBV28,CASSLPGRGNEKLFF,TGTGCCAGCAGTTTACCAGGGAGGGGTAATGAAAAACTGTTTTTT
.,many,TRBJ2-7,TRBV6-5,CASSHAGTNTYEQYF,TGTGCCAGCAGCCACGCCGGGACAAATACCTACGAGCAGTACTTC
TRBD1,few,TRBJ2-7,TRBV4-1,CASSHGTGGAYEQYF,TGCGCCAGCAGCCATGGGACAGGGGGCGCCTACGAGCAGTACTTC
TRBD1,many,TRBJ2-7,TRBV3-1,CASSQEQGAYEQYF,TGTGCCAGCAGCCAAGAACAGGGGGCCTACGAGCAGTACTTC
.,many,TRBJ1-1,TRBV29-1,CSVEGGLANTEAFF,TGCAGCGTTGAAGGGGGATTGGCGAACACTGAAGCTTTCTTT
TRBD1,few,TRBJ1-1,TRBV11-1,CASSWDRGETEAFF,TGTGCCAGCAGCTGGGACAGGGGGGAAACTGAAGCTTTCTTT
.,many,TRBJ1-1,TRBV6-5,CASSYQFQMNTEAFF,TGTGCCAGCAGTTACCAGTTTCAGATGAACACTGAAGCTTTCTTT
TRBD1,.,TRBJ1-1,TRBV7-2,CASSFAGTGETEAFF,TGTGCCAGCAGCTTTGCCGGGACAGGGGAAACTGAAGCTTTCTTT
.,.,TRBJ2-5,TRBV5-1,CASSLRGSLQETQYF,TGCGCCAGCAGCTTGCGGGGAAGTCTTCAAGAGACCCAGTACTTC
.,.,TRBJ2-3,TRBV12-3/TRBV12-4,CASSSDSTFTDTQYF,TGTGCCAGCAGCTCGGACAGTACCTTCACAGATACGCAGTATTTT
.,few,TRBJ1-5,TRBV29-1,CSVVEVAGQPQHF,TGCAGCGTTGTTGAAGTTGCGGGCCAGCCCCAGCATTTT
.,.,TRBJ1-2,TRBV24-1,CATSDPRSNGYTF,TGTGCCACCAGTGATCCCCGTTCGAACGGCTACACCTTC
.,few,TRBJ1-6,TRBV6-5,CASSYWKNSPLHF,TGTGCCAGCAGTTACTGGAAAAATTCACCCCTCCACTTT
.,few,TRBJ2-7,TRBV27,CASSLYDRAPYEQYF,TGTGCCAGCAGTTTATACGACAGAGCCCCCTACGAGCAGTACTTC
TRBD2,many,TRBJ2-7,TRBV3-1,CASSISGISYEQYF,TGTGCCAGCAGCATTAGCGGGATCTCCTACGAGCAGTACTTC
TRBD1,many,TRBJ2-1,TRBV27,CASTTNRDRVYNEQFF,TGTGCCAGCACCACCAACCGGGACAGGGTCTACAATGAGCAGTTCTTC
.,.,TRBJ1-5,TRBV10-3,CATTPSSDQPQHF,TGTGCCACGACCCCGAGTTCCGATCAGCCCCAGCATTTT
TRBD1,.,TRBJ1-5,TRBV6-1,CARSELTGGNQPQHF,TGTGCCAGAAGTGAACTGACAGGGGGCAATCAGCCCCAGCATTTT
TRBD2,many,TRBJ2-7,TRBV7-6,CASSLGLAGYEQYF,TGTGCCAGCAGCTTGGGACTAGCGGGCTACGAGCAGTACTTC
TRBD1,many,TRBJ2-3,TRBV7-3,CASSFAGTGVDTQYF,TGTGCCAGCAGCTTTGCCGGGACAGGAGTAGATACGCAGTATTTT
TRBD1,many,TRBJ2-3,TRBV9,CASSVGQGALAGTDTQYF,TGTGCCAGCAGCGTAGGACAGGGGGCGCTGGCCGGGACAGATACGCAGTATTTT
.,few,TRBJ2-1,TRBV18,CASSPRGEGNEQFF,TGTGCCAGCTCACCGAGAGGGGAAGGCAATGAGCAGTTCTTC
.,.,TRBJ1-2,TRBV4-1,CASSQDSWQGEVRYGYTF,TGCGCCAGCAGCCAAGATTCCTGGCAAGGGGAGGTGCGATATGGCTACACCTTC
.,few,TRBJ2-2,TRBV5-1,CASSTRDITGELFF,TGCGCCAGCAGCACCCGGGACATTACCGGGGAGCTGTTTTTT
.,few,TRBJ1-1,TRBV4-3,CASSQVTGRGTEAFF,TGCGCCAGCAGCCAAGTGACAGGCAGGGGCACTGAAGCTTTCTTT
.,.,TRBJ1-1,TRBV7-3,CASSSGGAMNTEAFF,TGTGCCAGCAGCTCTGGCGGGGCTATGAACACTGAAGCTTTCTTT
.,many,TRBJ2-1,TRBV28,CASSLVEGWNEQFF,TGTGCCAGCAGTTTAGTGGAGGGGTGGAATGAGCAGTTCTTC